A selection of T cell receptor beta chains follows, all from one sample in a study of regulatory T cells in long-lasting Graves disease. TCRdb re-derived calls from the multiplex PCR reads in MiXCR, one entry per CDR3 protein. The sample yields approximately 290,000 distinct CDR3 sequences, 20% to 25% seen once. The sequences come from peripheral blood mononuclear cells (PBMCs), collected when the disease was refractory, from a patient treated with antithyroid drugs. These receptors were collected from a female donor with Graves disease. The CDR3 runs from the conserved cysteine through the conserved F or W. Fields, in order: clone size, D gene, V gene, J gene, CDR3 DNA, CDR3 protein. The D gene is left open where the match is weak. Rows give clone size only sometimes, using once, few, many, or a class for an expanded clone.

>many|TRBD1|TRBV20-1|TRBJ2-5
TGCAGTGCTAGGGGACAGGGCGGGGCGGAGACCCAGTACTTC
CSARGQGGAETQYF
>many|-|TRBV28|TRBJ2-2
TGTGCCAGCAGTTTTGGGACCGAGAACACCGGGGAGCTGTTTTTT
CASSFGTENTGELFF
>-|-|TRBV7-2|TRBJ1-4
TGTGCCAGCAGCTTAGGCAGCTTTGCAACTAATGAAAAACTGTTTTTT
CASSLGSFATNEKLFF
>-|TRBD1|TRBV11-2|TRBJ2-7
TGTGCCAGCAGCTATTTCGGGACAGGGGGCAACGAGCAGTACTTC
CASSYFGTGGNEQYF
>-|-|TRBV20-1|TRBJ2-1
TGCAGTGCTACGAACTACAATGAGCAGTTCTTC
CSATNYNEQFF
>once|-|TRBV4-2|TRBJ2-2
TGTGCCAGCAGCCAAGATTTTCCGAACACCGGGGAGCTGTTTTTT
CASSQDFPNTGELFF
>-|-|TRBV5-6|TRBJ1-2
TGTGCCAGCAGCTTTTCGGACAGCCCTAACTATGGCTACACCTTC
CASSFSDSPNYGYTF
>-|-|TRBV7-3|TRBJ2-2
TGTGCCAGCAGCTTATTGCCGGGGCTGGGTGACACCGGGGAGCTGTTTTTT
CASSLLPGLGDTGELFF
>-|-|TRBV28|TRBJ2-1
TGTGCCCACTTCGGCAGGGATACATACAATGAGCAGTTCTTC
CAHFGRDTYNEQFF
>many|-|TRBV12-3/TRBV12-4|TRBJ1-5
TGTGCCAGCAGTTCGAGTGTCACAGTAGATCAGCCCCAGCATTTT
CASSSSVTVDQPQHF
>-|TRBD2|TRBV12-3/TRBV12-4|TRBJ2-7
TGTGCCAGCAGTCCACCCGGGACTAGCGGGCACGAGCAGTACTTC
CASSPPGTSGHEQYF
>-|-|TRBV5-6|TRBJ2-5
TGTGCCAGCAGCCCCATCCCCACATCGCAAGAGACCCAGTACTTC
CASSPIPTSQETQYF
>few|-|TRBV29-1|TRBJ1-1
TGCAGCGTTGCCACGAACACTGAAGCTTTCTTT
CSVATNTEAFF
>-|TRBD2|TRBV20-1|TRBJ2-7
TGCAGTGCTGGGGCGGGACTAGGACAATGCGAGCAGTACTTC
CSAGAGLGQCEQYF
>-|-|TRBV4-3|TRBJ1-1
TGCGCCAGCAGGGCGGCGGAGAACACTGAAGCTTTCTTT
CASRAAENTEAFF
>many|-|TRBV28|TRBJ1-2
TGTGCCAGCAACTCCCCCAGGAAAAACTATGGCTACACCTTC
CASNSPRKNYGYTF
>few|-|TRBV19|TRBJ2-7
TGTGCCAGTAAGGCCAGGGGTTCCTCCTACGAGCAGTACTTC
CASKARGSSYEQYF
>-|TRBD1|TRBV28|TRBJ2-1
TGTGCCAGCAGTCCCCGGGACAGGGATACGGGTGAGCAGTTCTTC
CASSPRDRDTGEQFF
>few|-|TRBV27|TRBJ2-7
TGTGCCAGCAGTTTACGCGGGGCCCTCTACGAGCAGTACTTC
CASSLRGALYEQYF